Included here is one T cell receptor beta chain sequence, with context. The entry originates in a study of blood T cell repertoires in COVID-19. In the authors' workflow: Quantification of nucleated cells was approximated via reference gene primer amplification. The assay was immunoSEQ multiplex PCR, and TCRdb's table has in-frame clones only and misses some. The D gene and trimming were derived from the DNA, and the V and J assignments and clone size from that table. The sample carries approximately 190,000 clones, 85% to 90% recorded once. The sequence derives from a man aged 80 or over with acute or convalescent COVID-19. Material: peripheral blood.

The CDR3 coding sequence is TGCGCCAGCAGCTTTAGCGGGAGCGTCTACAATGAGCAGTTCTTC. Translation gives CASSFSGSVYNEQFF. The chain employs TRBV5-1 and TRBJ2-1, with TRBD2 matching over 9 bases. J lost 3 bases, V lost 2 bases, and 3 bases had no gene match. Germline CDR1 and CDR2: SGHRS and YFSETQ. This CDR3 contains 15 residues.